One sample yielded the 10 T cell receptor beta chains listed below, sequenced in a study of cytotoxic CD8 clonotypes in ibrutinib-treated CLL. Only in-frame clones appear in the TCRdb table, and some are missing; sequencing was by immunoSEQ multiplex PCR. Of 90,000 to 150,000 clones listed, approximately 58% are singletons. The sample consisted of PBMCs, taken after 24 months of ibrutinib treatment. The receptors were sampled from a human donor with chronic lymphocytic leukemia.

The chain is built from TRBV5-4 and TRBJ1-1; no definite D call. The CDR3 covers 13 residues. The germline gives CDR1 SGHNT, CDR2 YYREEE (reference sequence). V lost 1 base to trimming and J lost 0 bases, with 4 bases between them. The CDR3 DNA reads as TGTGCCAGCAGCTTGACCGTGAACACTGAAGCTTTCTTT. The encoded protein is CASSLTVNTEAFF. Filled out from reference TRBV5-4 and TRBJ1-1, the complete variable domain reads ETGVTQSPTHLIKTRGQQVTLRCSSQSGHNTVSWYQQALGQGPQFIFQYYREEENGRGNFPPRFSGLQFPNYSSELNVNALELDDSALYLCASSLTVNTEAFFGQGTRLTVV.

This clone has a handful of counts. The chain carries TRBV7-6 and TRBJ2-7; no firm D call. Germline CDR1 and CDR2: SGHVS and FNYEAQ. The V gene lost 5 bases and the J gene lost 1 base, with 12 bases spanning the gap. This CDR3 spans 14 amino acids. This chain's CDR3 is CASSPRMASYEQYF. Written as DNA, the CDR3 is TGTGCCAGCAGCCCCAGGATGGCGTCCTACGAGCAGTACTTC.

The V and J genes are TRBV4-3 and TRBJ2-1, with a tentative D call TRBD1 (6 bases). CDR3 length: 15 residues. Trimming cost V 1 base and J 0 bases, with 7 bases left between them. Germline V lookup: CDR1 LGHNA, CDR2 YSLEER. CDR3 DNA sequence: TGCGCCAGCAGCCAAGGGACAGCCTCCTACAATGAGCAGTTCTTC. As protein: CASSQGTASYNEQFF.

This rearrangement joins TRBV4-2 to TRBJ2-3; possibly TRBD1 for D (5 bases). CDR1 and CDR2 from the germline V gene are LGHNA and YNFKEQ. This CDR3 is 16 amino acids long. V was shortened by 0 bases and J by 3 bases, with 13 bases between the two germline ends. The CDR3 reads CASSQDPGAWTDTQYF. The CDR3 DNA reads as TGTGCCAGCAGCCAAGATCCTGGGGCATGGACAGATACGCAGTATTTT.

V gene TRBV19 combines with J gene TRBJ2-7; 7 nucleotides match TRBD1. The CDR3 has 14 amino acids. The trim removed 4 bases at V and 0 bases at J, leaving 3 bases unmatched. Germline V CDR1 and CDR2: LNHDA, SQIVND (reference sequence). CDR3 region: CASSTDRASYEQYF. The CDR3 DNA sequence: TGTGCCAGTAGTACCGACAGGGCCTCCTACGAGCAGTACTTC.

Only a few counts were recorded for this clone. This rearrangement joins TRBV14 to TRBJ1-1; D is undetermined. Trimming pared 0 bases from V and 9 bases from J, leaving 8 bases between. Germline V gives CDR1 SGHDN, CDR2 FVKESK. This CDR3 is 12 amino acids long. The CDR3 nucleotides are TGTGCCAGCAGCCAAGAGAGTCAGCAAGCTTTCTTT. As protein: CASSQESQQAFF.

The V call is TRBV27, the J call TRBJ2-4, with D unclear. V was clipped by 7 bases and J by 3 bases, with 7 bases between them. This CDR3 has 12 residues. Germline V lookup: CDR1 MNHEY, CDR2 SMNVEV (reference sequence). The DNA of the CDR3 is TGTGCCAGCACCCCAGTCAAAAACATTCAGTACTTC. Translation: CASTPVKNIQYF.

This CDR3 is CASSIGPEAEAFF. The CDR3, as DNA: TGTGCCAGTAGTATAGGGCCGGAGGCTGAAGCTTTCTTT. The chain employs TRBV19 and TRBJ1-1; D unresolved. There are 13 residues in the CDR3. V dropped 1 base and J dropped 6 bases, with 9 bases sitting between them. Germline V gene data show CDR1 as LNHDA and CDR2 as SQIVND (reference sequence).

The V and J genes are TRBV4-2 and TRBJ1-2; D not resolved. Trimming removed 7 bases from V and 4 bases from J, with 16 bases in between. Germline CDR1 LGHNA, CDR2 YNFKEQ. The CDR3 contains 14 residues. In DNA form, the CDR3 reads TGTGCCAGCACCCCCGGGCCAGAGGCCTATGGCTACACCTTC. It yields the protein CASTPGPEAYGYTF.

The chain uses TRBV5-1 and TRBJ2-2; D perhaps matches TRBD2 (5 bases). CDR3 size: 14 residues. Germline CDR1 is SGHRS and CDR2 is YFSETQ. The V end was cut by 3 bases, the J end by 1 base, with 7 bases between. The CDR3: CASSSGLNTGELFF. DNA for the CDR3: TGCGCCAGCAGCTCTGGACTGAACACCGGGGAGCTGTTTTTT.